These T cell receptor beta chains were read from a single sample in a study of human T cells and chemical hapten exposure. TCRdb reprocessed the RACE reads via MiXCR and lists one record per CDR3 protein. The table has 35,000 to 50,000 distinct CDR3 sequences, around 3.6% seen once. The sequencing sample was made of whole blood. The receptors shown here come from a human donor in good health. Some clones in this sample may be carry-over from other donors' samples. The CDR3 runs from the conserved cysteine through the conserved F or W. Each record gives: D gene, J gene, clone size, V gene, CDR3 DNA, CDR3 protein. A D gene is named only where the DNA matches it firmly. Clone size, where shown, is once, few, many, or a class for clones that have expanded.

d_call: TRBD1; j_call: TRBJ1-1; clone_size: many; v_call: TRBV6-1; cdr3_nt: TGTGCCAGCGTTGTTTTCAAAGGGGGCAAAACTGAAGCTTTCTTT; cdr3_aa: CASVVFKGGKTEAFF
d_call: NA; j_call: TRBJ1-1; clone_size: many; v_call: TRBV18; cdr3_nt: TGTGCCAGCTCACCAGGCAGGGATCGTGAAGCTTTCTTT; cdr3_aa: CASSPGRDREAFF
d_call: NA; j_call: TRBJ1-5; clone_size: many; v_call: TRBV29-1; cdr3_nt: TGCAGCGTTTCGGACGGTTTTGCAGGAAATCAGCCCCAGCATTTT; cdr3_aa: CSVSDGFAGNQPQHF
d_call: NA; j_call: TRBJ1-2; clone_size: many; v_call: TRBV6-5; cdr3_nt: TGTGCCAGCACGAGGGGGGCGCCTAACTATGGCTACACCTTC; cdr3_aa: CASTRGAPNYGYTF
d_call: NA; j_call: TRBJ2-7; clone_size: many; v_call: TRBV30; cdr3_nt: TGTGCCTGGACGACAGGCTACGAGCAGTACTTC; cdr3_aa: CAWTTGYEQYF
d_call: NA; j_call: TRBJ2-7; clone_size: few; v_call: TRBV19; cdr3_nt: TGTGCCAGTAGTATTAACAGAAACTACGAGCAGTACTTC; cdr3_aa: CASSINRNYEQYF
d_call: NA; j_call: TRBJ2-3; clone_size: many; v_call: TRBV6-5; cdr3_nt: TGTGCCAGCAGTTACCGCCGCACAGATACGCAGTATTTT; cdr3_aa: CASSYRRTDTQYF
d_call: TRBD1; j_call: TRBJ1-5; clone_size: many; v_call: TRBV28; cdr3_nt: TGTGCCAGCAGTGCGCGACAGGGGATAGGCAATCAGCCCCAGCATTTT; cdr3_aa: CASSARQGIGNQPQHF
d_call: NA; j_call: TRBJ2-7; clone_size: many; v_call: TRBV6-5; cdr3_nt: TGTGCCAGCAGTTCGGGAAGCGAGCAGTACTTC; cdr3_aa: CASSSGSEQYF
d_call: NA; j_call: TRBJ1-5; clone_size: NA; v_call: TRBV5-1; cdr3_nt: TGCGCCAGCAGCTTGGTCGGTGATATCAATCAGCCCCAGCATTTT; cdr3_aa: CASSLVGDINQPQHF